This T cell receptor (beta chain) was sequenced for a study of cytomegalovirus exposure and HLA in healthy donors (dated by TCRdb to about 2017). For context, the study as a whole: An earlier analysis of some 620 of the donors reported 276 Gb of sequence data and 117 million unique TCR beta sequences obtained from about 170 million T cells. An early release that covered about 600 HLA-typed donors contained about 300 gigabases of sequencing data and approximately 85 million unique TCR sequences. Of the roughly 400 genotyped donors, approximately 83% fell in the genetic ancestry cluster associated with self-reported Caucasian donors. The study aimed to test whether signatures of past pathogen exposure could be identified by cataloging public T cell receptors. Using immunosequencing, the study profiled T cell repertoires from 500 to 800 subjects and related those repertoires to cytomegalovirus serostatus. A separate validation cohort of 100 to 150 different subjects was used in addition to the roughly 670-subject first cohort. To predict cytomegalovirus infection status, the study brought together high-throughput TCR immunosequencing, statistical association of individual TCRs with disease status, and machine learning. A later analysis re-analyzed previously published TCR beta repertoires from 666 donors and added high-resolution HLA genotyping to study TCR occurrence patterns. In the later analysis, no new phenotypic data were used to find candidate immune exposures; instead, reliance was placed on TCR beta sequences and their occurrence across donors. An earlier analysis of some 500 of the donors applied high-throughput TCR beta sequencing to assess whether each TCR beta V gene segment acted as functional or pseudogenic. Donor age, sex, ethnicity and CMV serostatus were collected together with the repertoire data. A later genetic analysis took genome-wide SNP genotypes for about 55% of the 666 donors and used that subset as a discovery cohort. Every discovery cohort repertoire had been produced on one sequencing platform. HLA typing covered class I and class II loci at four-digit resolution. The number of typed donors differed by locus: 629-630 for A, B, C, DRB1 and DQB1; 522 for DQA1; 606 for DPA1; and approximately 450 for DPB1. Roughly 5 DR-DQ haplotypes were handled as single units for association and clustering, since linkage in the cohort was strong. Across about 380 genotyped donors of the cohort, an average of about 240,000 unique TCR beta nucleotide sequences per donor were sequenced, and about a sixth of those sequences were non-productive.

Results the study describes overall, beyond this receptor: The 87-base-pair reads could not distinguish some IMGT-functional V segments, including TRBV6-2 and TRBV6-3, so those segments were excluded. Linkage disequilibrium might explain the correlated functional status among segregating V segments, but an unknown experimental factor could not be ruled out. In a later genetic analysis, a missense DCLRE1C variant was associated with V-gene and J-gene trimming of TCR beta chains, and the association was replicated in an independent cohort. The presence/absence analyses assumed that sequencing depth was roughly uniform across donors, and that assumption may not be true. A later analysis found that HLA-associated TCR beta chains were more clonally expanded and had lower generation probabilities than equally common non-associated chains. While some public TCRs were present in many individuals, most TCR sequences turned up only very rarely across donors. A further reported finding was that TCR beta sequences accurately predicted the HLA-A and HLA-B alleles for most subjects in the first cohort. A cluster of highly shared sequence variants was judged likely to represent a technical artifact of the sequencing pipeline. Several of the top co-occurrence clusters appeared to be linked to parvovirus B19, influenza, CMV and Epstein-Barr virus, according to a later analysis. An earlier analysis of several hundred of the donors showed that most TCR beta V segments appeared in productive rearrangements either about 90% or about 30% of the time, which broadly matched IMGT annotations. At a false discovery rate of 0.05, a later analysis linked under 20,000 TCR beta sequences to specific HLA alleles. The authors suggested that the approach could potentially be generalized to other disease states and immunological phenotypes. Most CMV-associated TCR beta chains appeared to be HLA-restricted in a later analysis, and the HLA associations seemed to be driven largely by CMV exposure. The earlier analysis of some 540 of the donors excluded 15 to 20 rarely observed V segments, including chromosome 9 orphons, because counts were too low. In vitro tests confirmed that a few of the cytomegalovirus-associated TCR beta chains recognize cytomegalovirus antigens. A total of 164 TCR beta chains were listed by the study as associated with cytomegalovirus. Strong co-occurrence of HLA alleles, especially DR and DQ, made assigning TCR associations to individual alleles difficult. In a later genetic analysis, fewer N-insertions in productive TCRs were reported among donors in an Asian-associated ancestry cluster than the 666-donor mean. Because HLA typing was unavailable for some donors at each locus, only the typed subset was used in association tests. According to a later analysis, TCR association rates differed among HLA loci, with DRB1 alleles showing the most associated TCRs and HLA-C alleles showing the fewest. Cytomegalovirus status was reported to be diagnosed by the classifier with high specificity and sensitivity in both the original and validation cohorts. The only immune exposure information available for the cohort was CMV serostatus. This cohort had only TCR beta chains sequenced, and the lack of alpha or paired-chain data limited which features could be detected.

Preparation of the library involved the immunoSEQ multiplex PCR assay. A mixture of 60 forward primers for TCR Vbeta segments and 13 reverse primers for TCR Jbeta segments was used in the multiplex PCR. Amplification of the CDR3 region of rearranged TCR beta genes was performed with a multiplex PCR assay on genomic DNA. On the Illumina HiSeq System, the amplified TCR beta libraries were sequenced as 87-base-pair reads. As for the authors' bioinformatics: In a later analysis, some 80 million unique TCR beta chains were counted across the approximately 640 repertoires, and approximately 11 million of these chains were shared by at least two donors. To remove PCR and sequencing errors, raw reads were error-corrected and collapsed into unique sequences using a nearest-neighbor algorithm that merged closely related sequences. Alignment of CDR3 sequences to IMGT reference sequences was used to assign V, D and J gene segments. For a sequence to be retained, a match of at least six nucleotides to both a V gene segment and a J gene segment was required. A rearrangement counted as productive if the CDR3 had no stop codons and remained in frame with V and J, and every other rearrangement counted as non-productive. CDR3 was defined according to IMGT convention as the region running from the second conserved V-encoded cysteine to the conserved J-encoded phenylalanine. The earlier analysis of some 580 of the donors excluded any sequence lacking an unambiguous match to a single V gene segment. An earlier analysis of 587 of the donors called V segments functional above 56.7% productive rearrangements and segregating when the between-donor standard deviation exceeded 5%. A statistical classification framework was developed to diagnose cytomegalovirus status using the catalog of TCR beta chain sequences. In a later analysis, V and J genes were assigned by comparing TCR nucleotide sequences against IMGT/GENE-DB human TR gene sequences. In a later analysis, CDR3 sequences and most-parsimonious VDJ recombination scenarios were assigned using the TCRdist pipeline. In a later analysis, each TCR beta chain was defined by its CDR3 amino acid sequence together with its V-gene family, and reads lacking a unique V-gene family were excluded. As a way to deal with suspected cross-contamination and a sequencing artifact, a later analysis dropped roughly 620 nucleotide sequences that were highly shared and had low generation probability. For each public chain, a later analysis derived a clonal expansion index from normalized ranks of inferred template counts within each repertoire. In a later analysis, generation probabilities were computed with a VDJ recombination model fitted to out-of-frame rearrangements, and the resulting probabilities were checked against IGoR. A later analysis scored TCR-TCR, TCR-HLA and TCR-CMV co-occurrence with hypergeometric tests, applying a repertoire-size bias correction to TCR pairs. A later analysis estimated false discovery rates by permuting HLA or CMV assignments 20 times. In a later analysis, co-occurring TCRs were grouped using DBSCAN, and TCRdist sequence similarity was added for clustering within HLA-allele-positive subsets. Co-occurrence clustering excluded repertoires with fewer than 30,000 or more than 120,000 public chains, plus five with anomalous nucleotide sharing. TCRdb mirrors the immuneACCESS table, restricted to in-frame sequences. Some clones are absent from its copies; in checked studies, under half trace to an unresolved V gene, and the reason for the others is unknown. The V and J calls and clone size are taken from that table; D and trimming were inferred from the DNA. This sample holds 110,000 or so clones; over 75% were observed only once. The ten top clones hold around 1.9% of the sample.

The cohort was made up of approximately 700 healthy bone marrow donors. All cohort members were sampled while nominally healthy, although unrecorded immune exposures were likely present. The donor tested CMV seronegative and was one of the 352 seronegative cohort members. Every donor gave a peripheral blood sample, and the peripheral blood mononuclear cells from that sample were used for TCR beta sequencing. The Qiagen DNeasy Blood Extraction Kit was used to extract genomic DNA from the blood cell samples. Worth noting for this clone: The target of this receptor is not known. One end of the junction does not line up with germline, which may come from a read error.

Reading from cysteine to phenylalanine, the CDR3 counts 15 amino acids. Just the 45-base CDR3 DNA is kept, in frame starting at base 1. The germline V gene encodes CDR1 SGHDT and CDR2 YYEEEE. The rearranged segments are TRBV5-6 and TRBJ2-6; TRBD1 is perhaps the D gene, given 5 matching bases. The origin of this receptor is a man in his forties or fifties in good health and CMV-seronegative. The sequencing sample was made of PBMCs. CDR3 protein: CASSQSRSGANGLTF. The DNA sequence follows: TGTGCCAGCAGCCAGAGTCGCTCTGGGGCCAACGGCCTGACTTTC.